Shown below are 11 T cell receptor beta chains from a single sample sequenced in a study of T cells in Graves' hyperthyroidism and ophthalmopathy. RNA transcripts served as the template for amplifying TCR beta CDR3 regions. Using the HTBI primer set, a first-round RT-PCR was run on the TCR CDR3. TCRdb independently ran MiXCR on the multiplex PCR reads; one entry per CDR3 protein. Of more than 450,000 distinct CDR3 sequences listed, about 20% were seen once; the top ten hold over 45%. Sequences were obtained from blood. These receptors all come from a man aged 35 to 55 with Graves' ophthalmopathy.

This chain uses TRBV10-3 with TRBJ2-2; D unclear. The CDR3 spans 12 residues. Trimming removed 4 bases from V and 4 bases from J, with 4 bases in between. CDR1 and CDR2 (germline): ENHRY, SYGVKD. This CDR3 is CAISGGTGELFF. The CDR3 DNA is TGTGCCATCAGTGGAGGCACCGGGGAGCTGTTTTTT.

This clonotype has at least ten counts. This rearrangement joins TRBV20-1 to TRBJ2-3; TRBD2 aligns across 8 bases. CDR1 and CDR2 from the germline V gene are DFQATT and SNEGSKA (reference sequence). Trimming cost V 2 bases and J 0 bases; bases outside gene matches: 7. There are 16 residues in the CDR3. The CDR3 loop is CSARSRAGASTDTQYF. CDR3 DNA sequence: TGCAGTGCTAGAAGCAGAGCGGGGGCTAGCACAGATACGCAGTATTTT.

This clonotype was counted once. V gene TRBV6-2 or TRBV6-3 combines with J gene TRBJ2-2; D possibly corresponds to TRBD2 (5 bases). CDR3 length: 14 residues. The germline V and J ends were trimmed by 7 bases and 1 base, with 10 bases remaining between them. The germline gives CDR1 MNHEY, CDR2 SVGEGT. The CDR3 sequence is CASKLAMNTGELFF. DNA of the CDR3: TGTGCCAGCAAGCTAGCCATGAACACCGGGGAGCTGTTTTTT.

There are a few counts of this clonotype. For the CDR3, the DNA is TGTGCCAGCAGTGTTCGTCTGAACACCGGGGAGCTGTTTTTT. This translates into CASSVRLNTGELFF. This chain uses TRBV6-1 with TRBJ2-2, with D unresolved. V was shortened by 4 bases and J by 1 base, with 7 bases between the two germline ends. CDR1 is MNHNS, CDR2 SASEGT, per germline. The CDR3 covers 14 residues.

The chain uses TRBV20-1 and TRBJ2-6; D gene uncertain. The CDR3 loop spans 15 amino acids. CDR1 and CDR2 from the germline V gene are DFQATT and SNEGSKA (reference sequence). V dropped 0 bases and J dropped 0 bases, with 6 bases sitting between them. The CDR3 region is CSARDIGSGANVLTF. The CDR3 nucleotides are TGCAGTGCTAGAGATATCGGCTCTGGGGCCAACGTCCTGACTTTC.

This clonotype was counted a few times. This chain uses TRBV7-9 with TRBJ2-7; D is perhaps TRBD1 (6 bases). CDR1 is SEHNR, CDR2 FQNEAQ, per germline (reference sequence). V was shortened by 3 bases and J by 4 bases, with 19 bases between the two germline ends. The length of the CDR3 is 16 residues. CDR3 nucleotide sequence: TGTGCCAGCAGCTTTACAGGGTCATCTTTCTGGTACGAGCAGTACTTC. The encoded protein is CASSFTGSSFWYEQYF.

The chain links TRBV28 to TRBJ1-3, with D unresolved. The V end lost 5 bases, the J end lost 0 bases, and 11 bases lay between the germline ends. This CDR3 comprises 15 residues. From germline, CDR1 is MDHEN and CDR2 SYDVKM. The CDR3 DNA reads TGTGCCAGCAGTCGTGGGATTAGCTCTGGAAACACCATATATTTT. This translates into CASSRGISSGNTIYF.

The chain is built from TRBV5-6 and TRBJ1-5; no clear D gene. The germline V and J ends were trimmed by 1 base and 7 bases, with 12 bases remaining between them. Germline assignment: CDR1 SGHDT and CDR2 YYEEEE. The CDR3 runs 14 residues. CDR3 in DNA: TGTGCCAGCAGCTTGTACCGCAGGAGGCAGCCCCAGCATTTT. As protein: CASSLYRRRQPQHF. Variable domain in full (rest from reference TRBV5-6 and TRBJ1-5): DAGVTQSPTHLIKTRGQQVTLRCSPKSGHDTVSWYQQALGQGPQFIFQYYEEEERQRGNFPDRFSGHQFPNYSSELNVNALLLGDSALYLCASSLYRRRQPQHFGDGTRLSIL.

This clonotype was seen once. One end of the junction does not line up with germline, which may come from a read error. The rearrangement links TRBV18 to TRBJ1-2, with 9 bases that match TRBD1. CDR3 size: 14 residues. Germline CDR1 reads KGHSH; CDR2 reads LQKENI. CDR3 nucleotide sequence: TGTGCCAGCGCACCTAGCGGGACAGGGAATGGCTACACCTTC. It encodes CASAPSGTGNGYTF. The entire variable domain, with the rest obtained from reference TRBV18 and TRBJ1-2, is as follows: NAGVMQNPRHLVRRRGQEARLRCSPMKGHSHVYWYRQLPEEGLKFMVYLQKENIIDESGMPKERFSAEFPKEGPSILRIQQVVRGDSAAYFCASAPSGTGNGYTFGSGTRLTVV.

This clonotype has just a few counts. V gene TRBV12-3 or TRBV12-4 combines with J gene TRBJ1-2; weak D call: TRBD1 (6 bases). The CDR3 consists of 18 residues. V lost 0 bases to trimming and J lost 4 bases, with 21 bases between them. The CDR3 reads CASSLARGTLGETYGYTF. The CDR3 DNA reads TGTGCCAGCAGTTTAGCGAGAGGGACATTAGGGGAGACCTATGGCTACACCTTC.

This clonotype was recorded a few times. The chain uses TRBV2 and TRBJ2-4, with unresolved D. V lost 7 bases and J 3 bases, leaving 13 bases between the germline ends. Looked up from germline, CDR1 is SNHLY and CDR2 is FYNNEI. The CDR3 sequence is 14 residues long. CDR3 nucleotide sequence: TGTGCCAGCAACCCCGGGTCAGTCAAAAACATTCAGTACTTC. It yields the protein CASNPGSVKNIQYF.